The 32 T cell receptor beta chains below were found in one sample sequenced in a study of blood T cell repertoires in COVID-19. Libraries were prepared by immunoSEQ multiplex PCR; TCRdb keeps only in-frame clonotypes and omits some of them. Seen here are 250,000 to 350,000 clones, roughly 80% observed once, and the top ten hold roughly 1.5%. Sequencing was carried out using peripheral blood. These receptors were collected from a human donor with COVID-19, enrolled during active disease. The donor label of this sample is uncertain.

This clone came up once. The chain links TRBV5-5 to TRBJ2-7; D uncertain. Deletions cut 3 bases from V and 2 bases from J, with 3 bases between. This CDR3 is built from 11 residues. Germline loops: CDR1 SGHKS, CDR2 YYEKEE (reference sequence). The CDR3 sequence: CASSSTYEQYF. In DNA, the CDR3 is TGTGCCAGCAGCTCCACCTACGAGCAGTACTTC.

The CDR3 DNA follows: TGTGCCAGCAGCGTAGTACCCAGCGGGGGTACCTACGAGCAGTACTTC. Translation: CASSVVPSGGTYEQYF. This chain uses TRBV9 with TRBJ2-7, with 8 bases aligning to TRBD2. J gave up 2 bases and V 0 bases, and 7 bases lay outside the gene matches. The germline V gene encodes CDR1 SGDLS and CDR2 YYNGEE. The CDR3 loop spans 16 amino acids. The full variable domain, its missing parts supplied by reference TRBV9 and TRBJ2-7, is DSGVTQTPKHLITATGQRVTLRCSPRSGDLSVYWYQQSLDQGLQFLIQYYNGEERAKGNILERFSAQQFPDLHSELNLSSLELGDSALYFCASSVVPSGGTYEQYFGPGTRLTVT.

This chain uses TRBV7-2 with TRBJ2-1; weak D call: TRBD2 (6 bases). The length of the CDR3 is 18 residues. CDR1 is SGHTA, CDR2 FQGNSA, per germline. The V end was cut by 5 bases, the J end by 0 bases, with 20 bases between. The CDR3 sequence: CASSSVRLVGSSYNEQFF. In DNA form, the CDR3 reads TGTGCCAGCAGCAGTGTGAGGTTAGTCGGGAGCTCCTACAATGAGCAGTTCTTC. Full variable domain (rest looked up from reference TRBV7-2 and TRBJ2-1): GAGVSQSPSNKVTEKGKDVELRCDPISGHTALYWYRQSLGQGLEFLIYFQGNSAPDKSGLPSDRFSAERTGGSVSTLTIQRTQQEDSAVYLCASSSVRLVGSSYNEQFFGPGTRLTVL.

V usage is TRBV3-1 (or the pseudogene TRBV3-2) and J usage is TRBJ2-3; maybe TRBD2 (7 bases). CDR1 LGHDT and CDR2 YNNKEL come from the germline V gene (reference sequence). Trimming shortened V by 4 bases and J by 5 bases, and 19 bases separated the two germline ends. This CDR3 is built from 16 residues. The CDR3 sequence is CASSPRGEGPGDTQYF. The CDR3 bases are TGTGCCAGCAGCCCAAGGGGGGAGGGCCCGGGAGATACGCAGTATTTT.

The gene calls are TRBV29-1 and TRBJ2-1, with a possible D match to TRBD1 (6 bases). Trimming shortened V by 4 bases and J by 10 bases, and 14 bases separated the two germline ends. Germline V gives CDR1 SQVTM, CDR2 ANQGSEA. The CDR3 runs to 12 residues. The DNA for the CDR3 is TGCAGCGTTGGACAGGAGGTTTCCGAGCAGTTCTTC. This translates into CSVGQEVSEQFF.

The chain links TRBV15 to TRBJ1-3, with D hard to call. The V gene's germline CDR1 is LNHNV and CDR2 YYDKDF (reference sequence). V gave up 0 bases and J gave up 8 bases, with 8 bases separating them. The CDR3 runs to 13 residues. The CDR3 loop reads CATSRDLAYTIYF. CDR3 sequence (DNA): TGTGCCACCAGCAGAGATCTTGCGTACACCATATATTTT.

This clone was seen only a few times. The rearrangement uses TRBV7-2 and TRBJ2-6; D might be TRBD2 (6 bases). V gave up 5 bases and J gave up 0 bases, with 8 bases separating them. The germline CDR1 and CDR2 sequences are SGHTA and FQGNSA. CDR3 length equals 15 residues. The CDR3 loop is CASSRRGSGANVLTF. DNA of the CDR3: TGTGCCAGCAGCCGGAGGGGCTCTGGGGCCAACGTCCTGACTTTC.

In nucleotides, the CDR3 is TGCGCCAGCAGCCAAGATCGACGGGCGGGGGGCAATCAGCCCCAGCATTTT. Its translation: CASSQDRRAGGNQPQHF. This chain connects TRBV4-1 to TRBJ1-5; a weak D match, TRBD1 (5 bases). CDR3 size: 17 residues. Germline CDR1 MGHRA, CDR2 YSYEKL. The V end lost 0 bases, the J end lost 2 bases, and 14 bases lay between the germline ends.

This chain uses TRBV11-1 with TRBJ2-1, with D possibly being TRBD2 (5 bases). Trimming left V 5 bases short and J 0 bases short, with 14 bases between. Looked up from germline, CDR1 is SGHAT and CDR2 is FQDESV (reference sequence). The CDR3 spans 16 residues. The CDR3 sequence: CASSLSVQSSYNEQFF. The CDR3 nucleotides are TGTGCCAGCAGCCTTAGCGTTCAGTCCTCCTACAATGAGCAGTTCTTC.

This clone has only one observation. This chain joins TRBV2 and TRBJ2-2; 9 bases are a match to TRBD2. The germline V gene has CDR1 SNHLY and CDR2 FYNNEI. The length of the CDR3 is 16 residues. The trim removed 4 bases at V and 4 bases at J, leaving 7 bases unmatched. CDR3 DNA sequence: TGTGCCAGCAGTGGGGGTAGCGGGAGCCTCACCGGGGAGCTGTTTTTT. This encodes CASSGGSGSLTGELFF.

The CDR3 sequence: CASSLEWRGEQYF. The CDR3 DNA reads TGCGCCAGCAGCTTGGAGTGGAGAGGCGAGCAGTACTTC. This sequence joins TRBV5-1 and TRBJ2-7; D ambiguous. CDR3 length: 13 amino acids. The germline V gene encodes CDR1 SGHRS and CDR2 YFSETQ. Trimming left V 0 bases short and J 6 bases short, with 10 bases between.

This chain joins TRBV14 and TRBJ1-1; a weak D match, TRBD1 (6 bases). Looked up from germline, CDR1 is SGHDN and CDR2 is FVKESK. V lost 4 bases, J lost 1 base, and 10 bases lay in between. This CDR3 has 14 residues. The CDR3 sequence is CASSRGLENTEAFF. CDR3 DNA: TGTGCCAGCAGCCGGGGGCTGGAGAACACTGAAGCTTTCTTT.

The CDR3: CASSLDRDNEQFF. CDR3 sequence (DNA): TGTGCCAGCTCACTGGACAGGGACAATGAGCAGTTCTTC. V usage is TRBV18 and J usage is TRBJ2-1, with 8 bases fitting TRBD1. The CDR3 contains 13 residues. Germline-derived CDR1 and CDR2 are KGHSH and LQKENI. V was clipped by 4 bases and J by 5 bases; unmatched bases: 1.

This clone showed up just a few times. This rearrangement joins TRBV18 to TRBJ2-7; D is perhaps TRBD2 (6 bases). Germline V gene sequence: CDR1 KGHSH, CDR2 LQKENI. The V end was cut by 2 bases, the J end by 6 bases, with 20 bases between. The CDR3 runs to 16 residues. CDR3 nucleotide sequence: TGTGCCAGCTCACCATCCGGCGGGGATCTGTCGGCCGAGCAGTACTTC. Encoded protein: CASSPSGGDLSAEQYF.

About this clone: The same CDR3 is also encoded by other DNA sequences in this sample. This chain joins TRBV7-3 and TRBJ2-3; tentative D call: TRBD2 (5 bases). V lost 2 bases and J 1 base, leaving 10 bases between the germline ends. From germline, CDR1 is SGHTA and CDR2 FQGTGA. This CDR3 is built from 15 residues. CDR3 region: CASSLGLAGTDTQYF. The CDR3 bases are TGTGCCAGCAGCTTAGGCCTAGCAGGCACAGATACGCAGTATTTT. The full variable domain, with the rest looked up from reference TRBV7-3 and TRBJ2-3, is GAGVSQTPSNKVTEKGKYVELRCDPISGHTALYWYRQSLGQGPEFLIYFQGTGAADDSGLPNDRFFAVRPEGSVSTLKIQRTERGDSAVYLCASSLGLAGTDTQYFGPGTRLTVL.

The rearrangement uses TRBV19 and TRBJ1-5; tentatively, D is TRBD1 (6 bases). Per the germline V gene, CDR1 is LNHDA and CDR2 is SQIVND (reference sequence). Trimming pared 3 bases from V and 5 bases from J, leaving 8 bases between. CDR3 size: 13 residues. DNA of the CDR3: TGTGCCAGTAGTATGGCAGGGGATCAGCCCCAGCATTTT. As protein: CASSMAGDQPQHF.

The V call is TRBV30, the J call TRBJ1-6, with 8 bases fitting TRBD1. The germline V gene encodes CDR1 GTSNPN and CDR2 SVGIG (reference sequence). After removal of 3 bases from V and 9 bases from J, the junction contained 10 bases not matched to a gene. The CDR3 contains 15 residues. CDR3 residues: CAWRGPGTGGSPLHF. The CDR3 bases are TGTGCCTGGAGGGGACCCGGGACAGGTGGTTCACCCCTCCACTTT.

The chain employs TRBV12-3 or TRBV12-4 and TRBJ2-1, with TRBD1 matching over 9 bases. V dropped 1 base and J dropped 10; count of bases not matched to a gene: 2. The CDR3 consists of 13 residues. The CDR3: CASSLVGQGEQFF. The DNA of the CDR3 is TGTGCCAGCAGTTTAGTAGGACAGGGGGAGCAGTTCTTC.

V usage is TRBV5-1 and J usage is TRBJ1-4; 9 positions match TRBD1. V lost 4 bases, J lost 8 bases, and 9 bases stayed unmatched. The germline V gene encodes CDR1 SGHRS and CDR2 YFSETQ. The CDR3 runs 15 residues. CDR3 nucleotides: TGCGCCAGCAGCGAAGGACAGGGGACTCAAGAAAAACTGTTTTTT. It encodes CASSEGQGTQEKLFF.

This sequence joins TRBV19 and TRBJ2-2; tentatively, D is TRBD1 (6 bases). Germline CDR1 reads LNHDA; CDR2 reads SQIVND (reference sequence). Trimming removed 7 bases at V and 7 bases at J, with 19 bases between. The CDR3 covers 15 residues. CDR3 nucleotides: TGTGCCAGTACCCTTTGGGGGCCTAACGGCGGGGAGCTGTTTTTT. Translated, it gives CASTLWGPNGGELFF.

The chain recombines TRBV7-9 with TRBJ1-3, with TRBD1 matching over 9 bases. V dropped 1 base and J dropped 4; count of bases not matched to a gene: 8. This CDR3 contains 17 residues. The V gene's germline CDR1 is SEHNR and CDR2 FQNEAQ (reference sequence). CDR3 DNA sequence: TGTGCCAGCAGCTTAGGGTCCCCGGACAGGGGAGGAAACACCATATATTTT. Its protein product is CASSLGSPDRGGNTIYF.

The chain joins TRBV3-1 (or the pseudogene TRBV3-2) to TRBJ1-1; maybe TRBD1 (5 bases). Germline lookup yields CDR1 LGHDT and CDR2 YNNKEL (reference sequence). The V end was cut by 4 bases, the J end by 6 bases, with 21 bases between. The CDR3 loop spans 16 amino acids. The CDR3 DNA follows: TGTGCCAGCAGCCGGATGACAGAAAGAGTAGACGCTGAAGCTTTCTTT. It codes for CASSRMTERVDAEAFF.

The V and J genes are TRBV30 and TRBJ1-3; possible D gene TRBD1, 5 bases. Trimming took 3 bases from V and 8 from J, leaving 14 bases between them. The CDR3 length is 13 residues. Germline CDR1 reads GTSNPN; CDR2 reads SVGIG (reference sequence). CDR3 nucleotides: TGTGCCTGGAGCGGGGGAAGCCGCGACACCATATATTTT. Its protein product is CAWSGGSRDTIYF.

The genes are TRBV5-1 and TRBJ2-1; possibly TRBD2 for D (5 bases). Trimming shortened V by 0 bases and J by 9 bases, and 16 bases separated the two germline ends. The CDR3 runs to 15 residues. Germline V gene data show CDR1 as SGHRS and CDR2 as YFSETQ. The CDR3 region is CASSLDLASISEQFF. The CDR3 DNA is TGCGCCAGCAGCTTGGATTTGGCTAGCATCAGTGAGCAGTTCTTC.

The V and J genes are TRBV4-3 and TRBJ2-2; 7 bases line up with TRBD1. Germline V gene lookup returns CDR1 LGHNA and CDR2 YSLEER. The CDR3 spans 17 residues. V trimming: 5 bases; J trimming: 4 bases; junction bases outside the gene matches: 13. CDR3 coding DNA: TGCGCCAGCAGCGCAAGTACCTTCGGGACAGCCACCGGGGAGCTGTTTTTT. Translated, it gives CASSASTFGTATGELFF.

This clone was seen a few times. The chain is built from TRBV28 and TRBJ1-5; D remains unclear. CDR1 is MDHEN, CDR2 SYDVKM, per germline. There are 14 residues in the CDR3. Deletions cut 1 base from V and 7 bases from J, with 11 bases between. CDR3 region: CASSLSLAGQPQHF. CDR3 nucleotides: TGTGCCAGCAGTTTATCCCTTGCGGGACAGCCCCAGCATTTT.

This clone was picked up a small number of times. The chain couples TRBV5-1 to TRBJ1-5, with D hard to call. The CDR3 has 15 residues. The V and J ends lost 0 bases and 2 bases respectively, with 9 bases between them. CDR1 and CDR2 from the germline V gene are SGHRS and YFSETQ. CDR3 DNA sequence: TGCGCCAGCAGCTTGGGAGGGCAGGGCAATCAGCCCCAGCATTTT. Protein sequence: CASSLGGQGNQPQHF.

V is TRBV28 and J is TRBJ1-2; 9 bases map to TRBD1. The germline CDR1 and CDR2 sequences are MDHEN and SYDVKM. The CDR3 contains 15 residues. Trimming removed 5 bases from V and 4 bases from J; junction bases left unmatched: 8. CDR3 sequence reads: CASSAQQGALYGYTF. CDR3 nucleotides: TGTGCCAGCAGTGCACAACAGGGGGCTCTCTATGGCTACACCTTC.

This clone has only a few counts. The chain couples TRBV7-2 to TRBJ2-7; 9 positions agree with TRBD1. With 5 bases clipped from V and 6 bases from J, the junction kept 11 bases outside the gene matches. CDR1 is SGHTA and CDR2 is FQGNSA in the germline V gene. This CDR3 has 15 residues. The CDR3 loop is CASSAYRGQSGEQYF. In DNA form, the CDR3 reads TGTGCCAGCAGCGCATACAGGGGGCAGTCCGGCGAGCAGTACTTC.

The chain is built from TRBV6-5 and TRBJ2-7; D gene ambiguous. The V gene lost 6 bases and the J gene lost 6 bases, with 9 bases spanning the gap. From germline, CDR1 is MNHEY and CDR2 SVGAGI. The CDR3 covers 11 residues. DNA of the CDR3: TGTGCCAGCAGATCGTTCCGCGAGCAGTACTTC. Amino acid sequence: CASRSFREQYF.

The rearrangement uses TRBV19 and TRBJ2-7; a possible D gene is TRBD2 (5 bases). The length of the CDR3 is 16 residues. Trimming left V 4 bases short and J 2 bases short, with 18 bases between. CDR1 and CDR2 (germline): LNHDA, SQIVND (reference sequence). Here the CDR3 reads CASSTPGSVKAYEQYF. The CDR3 DNA sequence: TGTGCCAGTAGTACCCCGGGTAGCGTCAAAGCCTACGAGCAGTACTTC.

V usage is TRBV9 and J usage is TRBJ1-6, with 7 bases fitting TRBD1. Unmatched junction bases numbered 7, after V lost 4 bases and J lost 9 bases. The germline V gene has CDR1 SGDLS and CDR2 YYNGEE. The CDR3 has 14 residues. The CDR3 DNA reads as TGTGCCAGCAGCCCGACACAGGGGAGTTCACCCCTCCACTTT. Encoded protein: CASSPTQGSSPLHF.